This TCR beta chain is from a study of control samples from healthy donors and cancer patients. Clones were read by immunoSEQ multiplex PCR, and TCRdb kept only the in-frame ones, dropping some. This sample has around 130,000 clones; over 85% occur once, and the top ten carry over 6.5%. V was shortened by 4 bases and J by 3 bases, with 16 bases between the two germline ends. From germline, CDR1 is SGHRS and CDR2 YFSETQ. This CDR3 is built from 16 residues. Sequences were obtained from PBMCs. The source is a man aged 45 to 65 with head and neck cancer. This chain links TRBV5-1 with TRBJ2-2; possibly TRBD1 or TRBD2 for D (6 bases each). CDR3 in amino acids: CASSGQGRPDTGELFF. The CDR3, as DNA: TGCGCCAGCAGCGGTCAGGGGAGGCCAGACACCGGGGAGCTGTTTTTT.